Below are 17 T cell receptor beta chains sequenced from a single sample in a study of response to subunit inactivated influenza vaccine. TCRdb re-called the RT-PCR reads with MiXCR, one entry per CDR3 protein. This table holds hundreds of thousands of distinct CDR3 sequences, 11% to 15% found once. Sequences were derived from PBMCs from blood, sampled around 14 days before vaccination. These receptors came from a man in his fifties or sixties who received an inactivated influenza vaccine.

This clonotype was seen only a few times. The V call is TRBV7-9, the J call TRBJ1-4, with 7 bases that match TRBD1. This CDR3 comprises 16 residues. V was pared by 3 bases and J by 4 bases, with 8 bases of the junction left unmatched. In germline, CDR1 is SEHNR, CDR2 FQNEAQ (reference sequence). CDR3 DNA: TGTGCCAGCAGCTTTTTCCTGGGACAGCATAATGAAAAACTGTTTTTT. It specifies CASSFFLGQHNEKLFF.

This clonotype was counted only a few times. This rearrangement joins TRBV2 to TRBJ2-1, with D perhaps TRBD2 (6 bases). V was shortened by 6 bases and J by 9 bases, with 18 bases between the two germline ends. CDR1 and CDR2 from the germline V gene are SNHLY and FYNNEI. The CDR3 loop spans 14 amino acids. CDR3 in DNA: TGTGCCAGCAGCCCCCTGGGCGGGGCCAGTGAGCAGTTCTTC. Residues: CASSPLGGASEQFF.

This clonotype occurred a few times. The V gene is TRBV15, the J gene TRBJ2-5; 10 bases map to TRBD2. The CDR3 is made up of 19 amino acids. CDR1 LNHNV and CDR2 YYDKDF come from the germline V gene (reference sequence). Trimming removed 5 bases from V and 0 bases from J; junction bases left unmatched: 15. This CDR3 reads CATSGDEFGLAGDQETQYF. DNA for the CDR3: TGTGCCACCAGCGGTGACGAATTCGGGCTAGCGGGAGACCAAGAGACCCAGTACTTC.

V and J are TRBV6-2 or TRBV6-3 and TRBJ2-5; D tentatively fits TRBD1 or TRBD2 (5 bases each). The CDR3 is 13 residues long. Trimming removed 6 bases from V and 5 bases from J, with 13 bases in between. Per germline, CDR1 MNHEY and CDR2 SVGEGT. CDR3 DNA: TGTGCCAGCAGACGGGACCAAACGGAGACCCAGTACTTC. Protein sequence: CASRRDQTETQYF.

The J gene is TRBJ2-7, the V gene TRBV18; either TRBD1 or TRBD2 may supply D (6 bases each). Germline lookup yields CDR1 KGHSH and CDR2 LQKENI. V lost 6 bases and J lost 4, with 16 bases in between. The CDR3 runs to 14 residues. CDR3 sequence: CASSTGASYYEQYF. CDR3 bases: TGTGCCAGCTCGACGGGGGCGTCCTATTACGAGCAGTACTTC.

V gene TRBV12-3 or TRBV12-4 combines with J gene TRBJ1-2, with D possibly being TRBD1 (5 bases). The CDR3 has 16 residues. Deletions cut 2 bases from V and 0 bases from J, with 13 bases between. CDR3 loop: CASSLRRRTPNYGYTF. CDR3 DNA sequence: TGTGCCAGCAGTTTAAGACGCAGGACACCTAACTATGGCTACACCTTC.

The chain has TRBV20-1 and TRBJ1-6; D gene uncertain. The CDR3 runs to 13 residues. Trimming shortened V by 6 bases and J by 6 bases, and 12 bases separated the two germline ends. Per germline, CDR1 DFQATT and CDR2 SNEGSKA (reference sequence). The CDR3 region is CSAAGTSNSPLHF. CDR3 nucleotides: TGCAGTGCCGCGGGAACTTCTAATTCACCCCTCCACTTT.

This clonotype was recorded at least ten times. The chain's CDR3 is CASSKGADTQYF. In nucleotides, the CDR3 is TGTGCCAGCAGTAAGGGCGCAGATACGCAGTATTTT. The chain has TRBV2 and TRBJ2-3; D is uncertain. The V and J ends lost 5 bases and 4 bases respectively, with 7 bases between them. Germline V CDR1 and CDR2: SNHLY, FYNNEI. The CDR3 covers 12 residues. The whole variable domain, remainder taken from reference TRBV2 and TRBJ2-3, is EPEVTQTPSHQVTQMGQEVILRCVPISNHLYFYWYRQILGQKVEFLVSFYNNEISEKSEIFDDQFSVERPDGSNFTLKIRSTKLEDSAMYFCASSKGADTQYFGPGTRLTVL.

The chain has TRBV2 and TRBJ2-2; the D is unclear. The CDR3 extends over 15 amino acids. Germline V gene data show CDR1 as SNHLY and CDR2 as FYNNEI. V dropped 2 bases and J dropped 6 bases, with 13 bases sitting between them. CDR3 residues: CASSEFGWVAGELFF. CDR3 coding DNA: TGTGCCAGCAGTGAATTTGGTTGGGTCGCCGGGGAGCTGTTTTTT. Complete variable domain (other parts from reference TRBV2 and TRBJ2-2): EPEVTQTPSHQVTQMGQEVILRCVPISNHLYFYWYRQILGQKVEFLVSFYNNEISEKSEIFDDQFSVERPDGSNFTLKIRSTKLEDSAMYFCASSEFGWVAGELFFGEGSRLTVL.

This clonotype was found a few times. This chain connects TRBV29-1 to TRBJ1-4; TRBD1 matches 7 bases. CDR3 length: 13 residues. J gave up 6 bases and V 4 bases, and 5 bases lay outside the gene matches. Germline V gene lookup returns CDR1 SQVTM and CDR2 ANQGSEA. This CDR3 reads CSVGQGGDEKLFF. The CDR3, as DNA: TGCAGCGTTGGACAGGGAGGAGATGAAAAACTGTTTTTT.

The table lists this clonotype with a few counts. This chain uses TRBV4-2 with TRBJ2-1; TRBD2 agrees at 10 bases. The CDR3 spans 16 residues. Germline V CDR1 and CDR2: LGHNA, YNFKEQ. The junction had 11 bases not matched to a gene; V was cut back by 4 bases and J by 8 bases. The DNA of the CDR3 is TGTGCCAGCAGCCCCTATCAGCGGGGGGGCAGATATGAGCAGTTCTTC. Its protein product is CASSPYQRGGRYEQFF.

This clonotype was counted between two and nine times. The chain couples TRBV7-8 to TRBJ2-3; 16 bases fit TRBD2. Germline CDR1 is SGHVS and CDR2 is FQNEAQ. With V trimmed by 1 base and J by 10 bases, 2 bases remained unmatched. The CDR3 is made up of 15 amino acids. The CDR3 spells CASSLEGLAGGAQYF. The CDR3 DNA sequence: TGTGCCAGCAGCTTAGAGGGACTAGCGGGGGGGGCGCAGTATTTT.

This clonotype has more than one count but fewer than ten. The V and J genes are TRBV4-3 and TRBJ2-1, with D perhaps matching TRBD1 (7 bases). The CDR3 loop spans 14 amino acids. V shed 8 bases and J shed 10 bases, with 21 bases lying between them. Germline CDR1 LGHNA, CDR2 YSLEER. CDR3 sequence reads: CASAPGGRPWEQFF. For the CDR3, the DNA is TGCGCCAGCGCCCCAGGGGGGAGGCCCTGGGAGCAGTTCTTC.

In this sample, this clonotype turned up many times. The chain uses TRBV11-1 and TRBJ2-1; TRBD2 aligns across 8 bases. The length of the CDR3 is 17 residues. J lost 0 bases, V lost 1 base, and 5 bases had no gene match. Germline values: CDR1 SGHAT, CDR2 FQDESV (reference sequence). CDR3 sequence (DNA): TGTGCCAGCAGCTTAGGGGGACTAGGCAGCTCCTACAATGAGCAGTTCTTC. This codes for CASSLGGLGSSYNEQFF.

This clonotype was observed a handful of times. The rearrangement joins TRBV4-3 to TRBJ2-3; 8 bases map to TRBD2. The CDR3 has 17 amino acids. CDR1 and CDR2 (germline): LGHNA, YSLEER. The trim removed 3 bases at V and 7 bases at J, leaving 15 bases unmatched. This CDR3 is CASSHKAGVLRGHTQYF. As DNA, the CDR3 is TGCGCCAGCAGCCACAAAGCGGGGGTCCTGCGCGGGCATACGCAGTATTTT.

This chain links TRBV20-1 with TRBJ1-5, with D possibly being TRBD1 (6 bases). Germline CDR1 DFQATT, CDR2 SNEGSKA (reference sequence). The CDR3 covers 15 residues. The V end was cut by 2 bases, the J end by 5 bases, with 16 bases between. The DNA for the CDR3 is TGCAGTGCTAGAACAGTGGGGGGCGTGGATCAGCCCCAGCATTTT. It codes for CSARTVGGVDQPQHF.

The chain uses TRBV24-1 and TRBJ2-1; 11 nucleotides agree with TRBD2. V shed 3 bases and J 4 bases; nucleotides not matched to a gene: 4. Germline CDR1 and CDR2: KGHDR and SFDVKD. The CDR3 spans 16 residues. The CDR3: CATSDPRTSGYNEQFF. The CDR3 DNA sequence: TGTGCCACCAGTGATCCTCGGACTAGCGGGTACAATGAGCAGTTCTTC.